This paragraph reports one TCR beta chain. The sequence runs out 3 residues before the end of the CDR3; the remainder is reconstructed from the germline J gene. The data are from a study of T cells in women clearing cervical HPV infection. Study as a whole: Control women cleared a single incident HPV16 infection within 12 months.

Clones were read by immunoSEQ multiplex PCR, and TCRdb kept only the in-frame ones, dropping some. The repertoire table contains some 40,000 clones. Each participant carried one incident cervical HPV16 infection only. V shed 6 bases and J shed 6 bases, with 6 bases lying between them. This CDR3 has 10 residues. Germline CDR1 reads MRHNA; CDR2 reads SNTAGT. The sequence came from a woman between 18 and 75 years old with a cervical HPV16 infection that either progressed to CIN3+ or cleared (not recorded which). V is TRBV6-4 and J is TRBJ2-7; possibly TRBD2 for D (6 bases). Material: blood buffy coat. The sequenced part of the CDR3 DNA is TGTGCCAGCAGGACTAGCGAG. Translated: CASRTSE. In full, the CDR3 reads CASRTSEQYF.